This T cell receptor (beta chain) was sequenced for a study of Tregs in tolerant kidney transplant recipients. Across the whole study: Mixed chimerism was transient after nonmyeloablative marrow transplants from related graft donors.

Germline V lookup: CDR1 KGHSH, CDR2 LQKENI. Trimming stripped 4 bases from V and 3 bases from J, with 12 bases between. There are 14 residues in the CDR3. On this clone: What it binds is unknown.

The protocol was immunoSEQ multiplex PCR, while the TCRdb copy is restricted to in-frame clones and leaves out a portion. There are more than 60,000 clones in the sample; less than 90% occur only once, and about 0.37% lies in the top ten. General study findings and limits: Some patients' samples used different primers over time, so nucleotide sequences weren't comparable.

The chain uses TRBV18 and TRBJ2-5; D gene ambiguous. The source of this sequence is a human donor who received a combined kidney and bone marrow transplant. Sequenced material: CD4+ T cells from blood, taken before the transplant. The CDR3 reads CASSLRLQEETQYF. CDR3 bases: TGTGCCAGCTCACTCCGCTTGCAGGAAGAGACCCAGTACTTC.